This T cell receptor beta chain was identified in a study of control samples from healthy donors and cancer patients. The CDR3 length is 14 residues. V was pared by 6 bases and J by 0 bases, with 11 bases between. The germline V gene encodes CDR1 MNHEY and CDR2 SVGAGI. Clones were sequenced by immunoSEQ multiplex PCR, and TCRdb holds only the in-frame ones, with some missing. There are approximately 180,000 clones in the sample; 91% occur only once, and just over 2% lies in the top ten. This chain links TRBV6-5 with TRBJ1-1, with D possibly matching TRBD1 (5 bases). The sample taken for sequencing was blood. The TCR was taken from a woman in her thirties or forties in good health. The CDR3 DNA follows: TGTGCCAGCAGCTGGACAAATGTGAACACTGAAGCTTTCTTT. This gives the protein CASSWTNVNTEAFF.